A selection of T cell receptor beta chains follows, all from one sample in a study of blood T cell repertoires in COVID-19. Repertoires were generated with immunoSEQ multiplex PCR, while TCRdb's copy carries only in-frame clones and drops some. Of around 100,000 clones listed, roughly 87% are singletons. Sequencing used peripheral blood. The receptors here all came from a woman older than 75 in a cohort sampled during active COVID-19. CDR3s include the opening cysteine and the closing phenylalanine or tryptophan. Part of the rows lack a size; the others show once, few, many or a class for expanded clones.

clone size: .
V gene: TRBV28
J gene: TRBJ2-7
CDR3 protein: CASSPGQVGGGEQYF

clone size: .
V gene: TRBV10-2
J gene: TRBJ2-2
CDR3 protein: CAGGGTGDTGELFF

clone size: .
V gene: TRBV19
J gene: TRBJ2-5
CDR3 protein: CASSLGSKETQYF

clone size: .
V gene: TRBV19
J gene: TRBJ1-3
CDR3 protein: CASRGAAFSGNTIYF

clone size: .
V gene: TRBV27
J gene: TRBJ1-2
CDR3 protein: CASRLGTGGLANYGYTF

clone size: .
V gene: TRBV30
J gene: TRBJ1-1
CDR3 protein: CAWRGQLNTEAFF

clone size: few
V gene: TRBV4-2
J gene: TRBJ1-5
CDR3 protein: CASSSQALGLSNQPQHF

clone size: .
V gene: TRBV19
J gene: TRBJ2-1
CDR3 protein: CASSKQGGDEQFF

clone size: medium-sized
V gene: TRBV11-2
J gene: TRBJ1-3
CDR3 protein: CASSMGGSPGNTIYF

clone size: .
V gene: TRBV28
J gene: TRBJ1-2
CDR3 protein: CASSIWDRVVYGYTF

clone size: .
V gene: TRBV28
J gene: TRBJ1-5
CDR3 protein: CASSGGTVNQPQHF

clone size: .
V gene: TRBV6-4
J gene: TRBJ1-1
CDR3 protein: CASSLTVNTEAFF

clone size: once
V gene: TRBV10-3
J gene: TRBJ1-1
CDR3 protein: CAISEGSTNTEAFF

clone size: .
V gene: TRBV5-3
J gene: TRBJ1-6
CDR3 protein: CARSFSTLDRAFRSPLHF

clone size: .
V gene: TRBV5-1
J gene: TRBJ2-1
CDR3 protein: CASADSGVNEQFF

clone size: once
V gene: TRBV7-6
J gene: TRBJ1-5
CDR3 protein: CASSPTGGYQPQHF

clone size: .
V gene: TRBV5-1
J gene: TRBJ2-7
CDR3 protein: CASSVTGDPYEQYF

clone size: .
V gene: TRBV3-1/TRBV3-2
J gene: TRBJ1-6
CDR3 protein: CASSQVRGESPLHF

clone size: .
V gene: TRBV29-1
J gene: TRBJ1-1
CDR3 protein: CSVELLGQGNTEAFF

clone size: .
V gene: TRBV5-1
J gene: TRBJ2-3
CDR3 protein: CASSLLAGATDTQYF

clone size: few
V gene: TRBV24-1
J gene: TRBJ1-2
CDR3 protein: CATSDGTDRKGYTF

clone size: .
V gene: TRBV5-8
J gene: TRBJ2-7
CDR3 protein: CASSSYRVGGQGYF

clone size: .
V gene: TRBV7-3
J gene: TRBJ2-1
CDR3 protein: CASSSHAVGLSYNEQFF

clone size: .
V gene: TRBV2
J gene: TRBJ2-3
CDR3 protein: CASRTALGDTQYF

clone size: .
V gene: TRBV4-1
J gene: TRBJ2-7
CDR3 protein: CASSQTWTGGEVNEQYF

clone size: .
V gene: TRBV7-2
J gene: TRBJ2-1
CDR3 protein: CASSSGLAGGFGSYNEQFF

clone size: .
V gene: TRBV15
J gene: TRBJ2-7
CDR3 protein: CATSRQQGNEQYF

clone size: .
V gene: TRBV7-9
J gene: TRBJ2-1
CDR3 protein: CASSLASGWYNEQFF

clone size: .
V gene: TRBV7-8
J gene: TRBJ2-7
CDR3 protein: CARRRSRSAYEQYF

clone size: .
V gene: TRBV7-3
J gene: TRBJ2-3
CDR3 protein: CASSPRLAGDTDTQYF

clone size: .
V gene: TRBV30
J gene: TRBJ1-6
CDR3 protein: CAWGDRGNSPLHF

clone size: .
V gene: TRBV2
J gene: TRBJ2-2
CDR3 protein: CASSSGASWNTGELFF

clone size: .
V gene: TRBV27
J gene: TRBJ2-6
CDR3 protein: CASSSGQGASGANVLTF

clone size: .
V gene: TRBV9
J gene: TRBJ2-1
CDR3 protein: CASSVEGGRAYNEQFF

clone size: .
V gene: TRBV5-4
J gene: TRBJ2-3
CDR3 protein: CASSLAGFTDTQYF

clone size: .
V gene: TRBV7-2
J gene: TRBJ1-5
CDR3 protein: CASSSRTGGNQPQHF

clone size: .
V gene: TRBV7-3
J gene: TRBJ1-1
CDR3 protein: CASSLGREGRGAFF

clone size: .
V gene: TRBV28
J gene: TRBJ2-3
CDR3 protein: CASSSQGIADTQYF

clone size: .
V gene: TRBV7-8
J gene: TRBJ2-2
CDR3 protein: CASSLRQGTNTGELFF

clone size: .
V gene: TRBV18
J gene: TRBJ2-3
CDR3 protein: CASSPPPGASGGRTDTQYF

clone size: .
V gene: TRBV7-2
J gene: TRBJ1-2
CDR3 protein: CASSLVDRAYGYTF

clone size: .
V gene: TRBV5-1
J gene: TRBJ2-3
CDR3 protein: CASGIGATSTDTQYF

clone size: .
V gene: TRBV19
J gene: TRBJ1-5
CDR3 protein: CASSIPAGFDSNQPQHF

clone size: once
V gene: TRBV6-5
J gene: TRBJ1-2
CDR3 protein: CASSYSRTYGYTF

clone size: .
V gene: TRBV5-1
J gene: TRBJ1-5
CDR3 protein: CASSFEGTFYQPQHF

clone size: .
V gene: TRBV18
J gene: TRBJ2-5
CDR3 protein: CASSSGNEETQYF

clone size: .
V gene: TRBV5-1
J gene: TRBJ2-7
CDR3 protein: CASSPDRLGEQYF

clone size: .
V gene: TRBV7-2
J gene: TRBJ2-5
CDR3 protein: CASSLVASGNSETQYF

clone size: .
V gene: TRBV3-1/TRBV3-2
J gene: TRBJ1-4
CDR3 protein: CASRPQGEGEKLFF

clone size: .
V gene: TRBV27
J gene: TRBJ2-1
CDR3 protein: CASSLIGGNEQFF

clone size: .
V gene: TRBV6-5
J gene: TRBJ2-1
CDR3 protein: CASRETPIDEQFF

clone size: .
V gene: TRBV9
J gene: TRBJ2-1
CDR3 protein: CASSGGGPYNEQFF

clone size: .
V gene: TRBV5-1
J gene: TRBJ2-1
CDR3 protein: CASSPYTSGSYNEQFF

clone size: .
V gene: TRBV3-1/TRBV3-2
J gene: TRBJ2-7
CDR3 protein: CASSQGEAYEQYF